This T cell receptor (beta chain) was recovered during a study of T cells in women clearing cervical HPV infection. The CDR3 is made up of 15 amino acids. V lost 5 bases to trimming and J lost 6 bases; unmatched junction nucleotides: 9. Looked up from germline, CDR1 is SGHVS and CDR2 is FNYEAQ. Libraries were prepared by immunoSEQ multiplex PCR; TCRdb keeps only in-frame clonotypes and omits some of them. This sample's table reports 40,000 to 60,000 clones. To note about this clone: The CDR3 end is not reached by the read, which stops 3 residues before it; the germline J gene fills it in.

Sequenced sample: blood buffy coat. The chain employs TRBV7-6 and TRBJ2-1, with TRBD2 matching over 8 bases. The origin of this receptor is a woman aged 18 to 75 with a cervical HPV16 infection that either progressed to CIN3+ or cleared (not recorded which). The CDR3 loop is CASSRGGGGRNEQFF. The CDR3 DNA, read in part, is TGTGCCAGCAGCCGGGGGGGTGGGGGCCGCAATGAG.